This T cell receptor beta chain emerged from a study of blood T cell repertoires in COVID-19. Study-wide background: The origin of the acute and convalescent COVID-19 samples was the United States, Italy and Spain.

With 2 bases clipped from V and 0 bases from J, the junction kept 3 bases outside the gene matches. From germline, CDR1 is SGHDT and CDR2 YYEEEE. The CDR3 has 16 amino acids. In the source study's methods: It was from reference gene primer amplification that nucleated cell counts were estimated. The assay was immunoSEQ multiplex PCR, and TCRdb's table has in-frame clones only and misses some. The V and J calls and clone size were taken over from that table, and D and trimming were inferred from the DNA. In the table there are roughly 60,000 clones, about 80% of which are singletons. This clonotype was sampled from a man in his sixties with acute or convalescent COVID-19. Sample: peripheral blood. The chain carries TRBV5-6 and TRBJ2-3, with 10 bases that match TRBD2. CDR3 sequence (DNA): TGTGCCAGCAGCTTCGGACTAGCGGTGAGCACAGATACGCAGTATTTT. Protein product: CASSFGLAVSTDTQYF.